The 18 T cell receptor beta chains below come from one sample, sequenced in a study of T-cell memory formation after mild COVID-19. TCRdb redid the calling of the 5' RACE reads with MiXCR, one entry per CDR3 protein. Of roughly 120,000 distinct CDR3 sequences listed, approximately 16% are singletons. The material sequenced was PBMCs or a T cell subset sorted from them (not recorded which). The receptor source for this set is an adult woman who had mild COVID-19 (a few samples of this study predate the infection). Cell type and time point are not known.

V is TRBV5-1 and J is TRBJ1-5, with 9 bases aligning to TRBD1. The length of the CDR3 is 15 residues. Trimming took 3 bases from V and 5 from J; bases not matched to a gene: 6. The germline V gene encodes CDR1 SGHRS and CDR2 YFSETQ. For the CDR3, the DNA is TGCGCCAGCAGCTCGGGGACAGGGACCGATCAGCCCCAGCATTTT. This sequence encodes CASSSGTGTDQPQHF.

This clonotype was observed a handful of times. The chain uses TRBV14 and TRBJ1-1; no clear D. Germline V CDR1 and CDR2: SGHDN, FVKESK. This CDR3 has 18 residues. With 1 base removed from V and 1 base from J, the gap between germline ends came to 19 bases. CDR3 sequence (DNA): TGTGCCAGCAGCCAAGTATCGGACTCCGGGCACGCGAACACTGAAGCTTTCTTT. It translates to CASSQVSDSGHANTEAFF.

The chain uses TRBV6-5 and TRBJ2-7; tentative D call: TRBD2 (5 bases). CDR1 is MNHEY, CDR2 SVGAGI, per germline. The V and J ends lost 4 bases and 3 bases respectively, with 13 bases between them. CDR3 length: 14 amino acids. The CDR3 protein is CASSLVIGVYEQYF. The CDR3 DNA is TGTGCCAGCAGTTTAGTTATCGGGGTCTACGAGCAGTACTTC.

The V and J genes are TRBV7-9 and TRBJ1-1; 7 bases map to TRBD1. Trimming cost V 5 bases and J 7 bases; bases outside gene matches: 7. The CDR3 runs 13 residues. CDR1 and CDR2 from the germline V gene are SEHNR and FQNEAQ (reference sequence). This CDR3 reads CASSPPQGDEAFF. The CDR3 nucleotides read TGTGCCAGCAGCCCACCCCAGGGGGATGAAGCTTTCTTT.

With respect to this clonotype: A clone one base away is much larger, so this may be a read error. This CDR3 is missing its conserved last phenylalanine or tryptophan, likely due to a read error. This rearrangement joins TRBV5-4 to TRBJ2-3, with D possibly matching TRBD2 (5 bases). V lost 2 bases to trimming and J lost 5 bases, with 12 bases between them. The CDR3 covers 14 residues. The germline CDR1 and CDR2 sequences are SGHNT and YYREEE (reference sequence). In DNA form, the CDR3 reads TGTGCCAGCAGCTTAAAAAGCGGCGGAGATACGCAGTATTGT. Its protein is CASSLKSGGDTQYC.

This chain connects TRBV29-1 to TRBJ2-3; D is unresolved. The V and J ends lost 2 bases and 2 bases respectively, with 5 bases between them. Germline values: CDR1 SQVTM, CDR2 ANQGSEA. The CDR3 is 12 amino acids. CDR3 DNA: TGCAGCGTTGAACCACACACAGATACGCAGTATTTT. The encoded protein is CSVEPHTDTQYF.

V usage is TRBV18 and J usage is TRBJ2-2; D remains unclear. This CDR3 is built from 14 residues. CDR1 is KGHSH and CDR2 is LQKENI in the germline V gene. V was pared by 3 bases and J by 3 bases, with 8 bases between. Here the CDR3 reads CASSPLIDTGELFF. The CDR3, as DNA: TGTGCCAGCTCACCTTTGATCGACACCGGGGAGCTGTTTTTT.

This sequence joins TRBV18 and TRBJ2-3; the D gene is possibly TRBD1 (6 bases). V was clipped by 3 bases and J by 2 bases, with 15 bases between them. The CDR3 totals 16 residues. In germline, CDR1 is KGHSH, CDR2 LQKENI. The CDR3: CASSPRTAGATDTQYF. DNA for the CDR3: TGTGCCAGCTCACCTAGAACCGCAGGGGCCACAGATACGCAGTATTTT.

CDR3 DNA: TGCAGCGTTGTTAGCGGGGGGTCGAACACCGGGGAGCTGTTTTTT. Encoded protein: CSVVSGGSNTGELFF. This rearrangement joins TRBV29-1 to TRBJ2-2; 10 bases agree with TRBD2. V trimming: 4 bases; J trimming: 0 bases; junction bases outside the gene matches: 2. Germline CDR1 reads SQVTM; CDR2 reads ANQGSEA. The CDR3 length is 15 residues.

This clonotype was counted a few times. V is TRBV6-2 or TRBV6-3 and J is TRBJ2-7; D is uncertain. The CDR3 has 14 amino acids. Trimming removed 5 bases from V and 3 bases from J, with 14 bases in between. CDR1 and CDR2 from the germline V gene are MNHEY and SVGEGT. The CDR3 sequence is CASSPSFRFYEQYF. The CDR3 DNA follows: TGTGCCAGCAGTCCCTCATTCAGATTCTACGAGCAGTACTTC.

This clonotype was observed a handful of times. The CDR3 sequence is CASSLLVAGVRNEQFF. CDR3 sequence (DNA): TGCGCCAGCAGCTTGCTCGTAGCGGGGGTGCGGAATGAGCAGTTCTTC. V usage is TRBV5-1 and J usage is TRBJ2-1; 9 bases match TRBD2. J gave up 7 bases and V 1 base, and 9 bases lay outside the gene matches. CDR1 is SGHRS, CDR2 YFSETQ, per germline. This CDR3 has 16 residues. Filled out from reference TRBV5-1 and TRBJ2-1, the complete variable domain reads KAGVTQTPRYLIKTRGQQVTLSCSPISGHRSVSWYQQTPGQGLQFLFEYFSETQRNKGNFPGRFSGRQFSNSRSEMNVSTLELGDSALYLCASSLLVAGVRNEQFFGPGTRLTVL.

This clonotype was observed a few times. The rearrangement links TRBV29-1 to TRBJ2-1; D not certain. Germline lookup yields CDR1 SQVTM and CDR2 ANQGSEA. V lost 3 bases and J lost 4, with 4 bases in between. The CDR3 extends over 11 amino acids. The CDR3, as DNA: TGCAGCGTTGACGGGTACAATGAGCAGTTCTTC. It codes for CSVDGYNEQFF.

Only a few counts were recorded for this clonotype. The V gene is TRBV25-1, the J gene TRBJ1-4; 7 nucleotides agree with TRBD1. The germline V gene has CDR1 MGHDK and CDR2 SYGVNS. The CDR3 is 13 amino acids. Trimming took 6 bases from V and 8 from J; bases not matched to a gene: 6. DNA for the CDR3: TGTGCCAGCAGAGGACAGGTTAGGGAAAAACTGTTTTTT. Protein sequence: CASRGQVREKLFF.

The CDR3 DNA follows: TGCGCCAGCAGCCAAGATAGGACGCAGGGACAGTACTATGGCTACACCTTC. Encoded protein: CASSQDRTQGQYYGYTF. The gene calls are TRBV4-1 and TRBJ1-2, with 7 positions matching TRBD1. CDR1 is MGHRA and CDR2 is YSYEKL in the germline V gene. The V and J ends lost 0 bases and 3 bases, in that order; junction bases with no gene match: 10. CDR3 length equals 17 residues.

The chain is built from TRBV27 and TRBJ1-2, with a weak D call TRBD1 (6 bases). Trimming took 8 bases from V and 5 from J, leaving 21 bases between them. The CDR3 loop spans 15 amino acids. Germline assignment: CDR1 MNHEY and CDR2 SMNVEV (reference sequence). The DNA of the CDR3 is TGTGCCAGCTCATGGAAAGGGGGGCTGACTTATGGCTACACCTTC. Encoded protein: CASSWKGGLTYGYTF.

The CDR3: CASSPSMGGPTDTQYF. For the CDR3, the DNA is TGTGCCAGCAGTCCCTCAATGGGTGGACCCACAGATACGCAGTATTTT. V usage is TRBV27 and J usage is TRBJ2-3; D remains ambiguous. V was cut by 5 bases and J by 2 bases, with 17 bases left in between. The CDR3 is 16 residues long. CDR1 and CDR2 from the germline V gene are MNHEY and SMNVEV (reference sequence).

This clonotype turned up a few times. This sequence joins TRBV12-3 or TRBV12-4 and TRBJ1-3; D is possibly TRBD1 (5 bases). V lost 7 bases and J 10 bases, leaving 17 bases between the germline ends. The CDR3 has 13 amino acids. The DNA of the CDR3 is TGTGCCAGCACCCAAGTAGGGGTGGGGACCATATATTTT. Translating gives CASTQVGVGTIYF.

The J gene is TRBJ2-1, the V gene TRBV4-1; TRBD2 agrees at 11 bases. The V and J ends lost 8 bases and 5 bases, in that order; junction bases with no gene match: 5. This CDR3 is 14 amino acids long. The V gene's germline CDR1 is MGHRA and CDR2 YSYEKL. The CDR3 here is CASQLAGGDNEQFF. CDR3 nucleotides: TGCGCCAGCCAATTAGCGGGGGGGGACAATGAGCAGTTCTTC.